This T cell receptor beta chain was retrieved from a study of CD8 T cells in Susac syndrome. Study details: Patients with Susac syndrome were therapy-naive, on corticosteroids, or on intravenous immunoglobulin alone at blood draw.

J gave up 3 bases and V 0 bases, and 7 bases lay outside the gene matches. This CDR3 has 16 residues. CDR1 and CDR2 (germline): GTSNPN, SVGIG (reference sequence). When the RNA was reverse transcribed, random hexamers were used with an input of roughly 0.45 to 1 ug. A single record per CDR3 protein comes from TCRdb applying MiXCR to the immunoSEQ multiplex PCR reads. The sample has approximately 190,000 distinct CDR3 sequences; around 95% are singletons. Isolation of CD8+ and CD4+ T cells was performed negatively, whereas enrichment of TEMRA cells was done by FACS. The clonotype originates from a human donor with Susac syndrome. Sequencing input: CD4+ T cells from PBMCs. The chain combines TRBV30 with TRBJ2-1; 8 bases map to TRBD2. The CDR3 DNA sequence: TGTGCCTGGAGTGTTGGAGCGGGAGTTATCTACAATGAGCAGTTCTTC. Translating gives CAWSVGAGVIYNEQFF. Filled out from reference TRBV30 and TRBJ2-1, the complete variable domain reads SQTIHQWPATLVQPVGSPLSLECTVEGTSNPNLYWYRQAAGRGLQLLFYSVGIGQISSEVPQNLSASRPQDRQFILSSKKLLLSDSGFYLCAWSVGAGVIYNEQFFGPGTRLTVL.